The 9 T cell receptor beta chains given below trace back to one sample, sequenced in a study of glioma-infiltrating T cells. Using RNA template, CDR3s of TCR alpha and beta were amplified with iRepertoire arm-PCR. TCRdb redid the calling of the multiplex PCR reads with MiXCR, one entry per CDR3 protein. The repertoire consists of 110,000 or so distinct CDR3 sequences, with less than 30% occurring once and the leading ten covering just under 35%. The sample taken for sequencing was glioma tissue, nonneoplastic brain tissue, or PBMCs (not recorded which). The receptors derive from a human donor with low-grade glioma or glioblastoma, undergoing nonglioma brain surgery, or in good health (not recorded which).

The table lists this clonotype with many counts. The rearrangement joins TRBV7-9 to TRBJ1-2, with D maybe TRBD1 (6 bases). This CDR3 region has 13 residues. From germline, CDR1 is SEHNR and CDR2 FQNEAQ (reference sequence). The V and J ends lost 5 bases and 6 bases respectively, with 13 bases between them. The CDR3 sequence: CASSRTGTHGYTF. In DNA, the CDR3 is TGTGCCAGCAGCCGTACAGGGACGCATGGCTACACCTTC.

In regard to this clonotype: This may be a read error: a much more frequent sequence differs by one nucleotide. J is TRBJ1-1 and V is TRBV7-9; TRBD1 is a possible D gene (5 bases). The CDR3 contains 11 residues. Germline V gene data show CDR1 as SEHNR and CDR2 as FQNEAQ (reference sequence). For the CDR3, the DNA is TGTGCCAGCAGCTTAGAGAGGGGTGCTTCCTTT. It is translated as CASSLERGASF.

As regards this clonotype: This CDR3 is missing its conserved last phenylalanine or tryptophan, likely due to a read error. The chain recombines TRBV20-1 with TRBJ1-1; D call uncertain. Trimming shortened V by 2 bases and J by 2 bases, and 12 bases separated the two germline ends. CDR1 DFQATT and CDR2 SNEGSKA come from the germline V gene (reference sequence). There are 14 residues in the CDR3. The CDR3 nucleotides are TGCAGTGCTAGAATGCCAGGTATCAACACTGAAGCTTTCTCT. Translating it yields CSARMPGINTEAFS.

As to this clonotype: One end of the junction does not line up with germline, which may come from a read error. This chain links TRBV6-6 with TRBJ2-2; the match to TRBD2 covers 7 bases. Germline V lookup: CDR1 MNHNY, CDR2 SVGAGI (reference sequence). The CDR3 extends over 15 amino acids. For the CDR3, the DNA is TGTGCCAGCAGCTCAACTAGCGTCTATACCGGGGAGCTGCTTTTT. Its translation: CASSSTSVYTGELLF.

This clonotype was seen many times. The chain joins TRBV4-2 to TRBJ2-1, with a weak D call TRBD2 (5 bases). The germline V gene has CDR1 LGHNA and CDR2 YNFKEQ. There are 14 residues in the CDR3. V gave up 5 bases and J gave up 0 bases, with 8 bases separating them. DNA for the CDR3: TGTGCCAGCAGCTCCCGGGACTCCTACAATGAGCAGTTCTTC. It translates to CASSSRDSYNEQFF.

This chain joins TRBV4-2 and TRBJ2-3, with a tentative D call TRBD2 (5 bases). Germline loops: CDR1 LGHNA, CDR2 YNFKEQ. The CDR3 runs to 15 residues. The V and J ends lost 1 base and 4 bases respectively, with 12 bases between them. CDR3 loop: CASSQGPGKPDTQYF. In DNA form, the CDR3 reads TGTGCCAGCAGCCAAGGGCCGGGGAAACCAGATACGCAGTATTTT.

This clonotype came up many times. The V gene is TRBV27, the J gene TRBJ2-1; the D gene could be TRBD1 or TRBD2 (5 bases each). V was shortened by 6 bases and J by 0 bases, with 15 bases between the two germline ends. The germline V gene encodes CDR1 MNHEY and CDR2 SMNVEV (reference sequence). CDR3 length: 16 residues. The DNA for the CDR3 is TGTGCCAGCAGACCCACCGCAGGGAGCTCCTACAATGAGCAGTTCTTC. It codes for CASRPTAGSSYNEQFF.

The CDR3 sequence: CASRTSGSPTQYF. As DNA, the CDR3 is TGTGCCAGCAGGACTAGCGGGAGCCCTACGCAGTATTTT. This chain joins TRBV27 and TRBJ2-3; TRBD2 agrees at 12 bases. CDR3 length: 13 amino acids. The germline CDR1 and CDR2 sequences are MNHEY and SMNVEV (reference sequence). V lost 6 bases to trimming and J lost 8 bases; unmatched junction nucleotides: 3.

In its sample, this clonotype was seen many times. This sequence joins TRBV27 and TRBJ1-2; D is uncertain. Germline V gene sequence: CDR1 MNHEY, CDR2 SMNVEV (reference sequence). Trimming cost V 2 bases and J 2 bases, with 12 bases left between them. CDR3 length equals 15 residues. This chain's CDR3 is CASSLIPRANYGYTF. In DNA, the CDR3 is TGTGCCAGCAGTTTAATTCCGCGAGCGAACTATGGCTACACCTTC.